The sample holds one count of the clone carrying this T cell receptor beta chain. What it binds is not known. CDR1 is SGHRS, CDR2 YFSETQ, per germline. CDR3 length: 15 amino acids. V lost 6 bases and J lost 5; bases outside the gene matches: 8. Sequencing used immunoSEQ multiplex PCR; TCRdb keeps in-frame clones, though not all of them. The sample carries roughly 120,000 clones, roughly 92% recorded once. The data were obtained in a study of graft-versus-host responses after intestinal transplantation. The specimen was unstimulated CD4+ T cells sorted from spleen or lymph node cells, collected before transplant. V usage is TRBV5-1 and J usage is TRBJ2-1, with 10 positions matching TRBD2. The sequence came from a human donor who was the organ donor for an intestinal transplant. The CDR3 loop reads CASTTGTSENNEQFF. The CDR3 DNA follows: TGCGCCAGCACTACCGGGACTAGCGAAAACAATGAGCAGTTCTTC.